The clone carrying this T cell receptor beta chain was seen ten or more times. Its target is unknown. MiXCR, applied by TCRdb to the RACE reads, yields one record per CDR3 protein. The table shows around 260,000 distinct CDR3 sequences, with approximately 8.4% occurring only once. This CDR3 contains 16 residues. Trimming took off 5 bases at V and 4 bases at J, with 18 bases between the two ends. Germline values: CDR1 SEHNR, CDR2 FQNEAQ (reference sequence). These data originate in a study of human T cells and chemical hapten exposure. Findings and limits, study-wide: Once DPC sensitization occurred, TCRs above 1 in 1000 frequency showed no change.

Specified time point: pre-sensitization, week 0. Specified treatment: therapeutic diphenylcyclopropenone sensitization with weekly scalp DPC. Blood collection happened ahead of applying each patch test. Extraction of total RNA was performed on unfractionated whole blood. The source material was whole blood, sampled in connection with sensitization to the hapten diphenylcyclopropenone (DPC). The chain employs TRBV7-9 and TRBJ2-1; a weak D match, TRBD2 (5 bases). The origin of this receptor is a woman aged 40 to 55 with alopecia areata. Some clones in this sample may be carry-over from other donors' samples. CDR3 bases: TGTGCCAGCAGCCTACGCAGAGGGCCGACATACAATGAGCAGTTCTTC. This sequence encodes CASSLRRGPTYNEQFF.